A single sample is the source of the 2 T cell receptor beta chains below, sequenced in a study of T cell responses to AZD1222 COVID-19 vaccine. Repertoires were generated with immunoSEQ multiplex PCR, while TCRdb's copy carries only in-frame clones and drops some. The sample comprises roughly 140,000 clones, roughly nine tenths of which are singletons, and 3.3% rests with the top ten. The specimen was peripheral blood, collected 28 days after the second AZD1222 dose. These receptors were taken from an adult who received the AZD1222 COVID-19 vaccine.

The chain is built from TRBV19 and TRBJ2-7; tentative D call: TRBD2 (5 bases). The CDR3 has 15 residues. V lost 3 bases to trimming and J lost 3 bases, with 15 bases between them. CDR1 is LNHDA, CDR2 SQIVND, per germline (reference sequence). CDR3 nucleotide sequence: TGTGCCAGTAGTATTACTTCCGGGGAATACTACGAGCAGTACTTC. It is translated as CASSITSGEYYEQYF.

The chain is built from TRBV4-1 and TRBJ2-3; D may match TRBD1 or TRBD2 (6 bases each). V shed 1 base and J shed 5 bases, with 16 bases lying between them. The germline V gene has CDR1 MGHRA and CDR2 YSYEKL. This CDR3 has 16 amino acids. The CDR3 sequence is CASSQGRRGAQDTQYF. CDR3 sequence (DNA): TGCGCCAGCAGCCAAGGGAGGAGGGGGGCACAAGATACGCAGTATTTT.